Following are 32 T cell receptor beta chains from one sample sequenced in a study of OX40 agonist ivuxolimab in advanced cancers. Produced via immunoSEQ multiplex PCR; TCRdb's table is partial and in-frame only. Here the sample spans 50,000 to 70,000 clones, just over 85% being singletons. The sequenced sample was CD4+ or CD8+ T cells sorted from blood, obtained in a trial of the OX40 agonist ivuxolimab. These receptors came from an adult with an advanced solid tumor such as melanoma, head and neck, liver or kidney cancer.

CDR3 coding DNA: TGTGCCAGCAGTTACAGGGGGCGGGTTGAAAAACTGTTTTTT. Its protein is CASSYRGRVEKLFF. The chain employs TRBV6-5 and TRBJ1-4; 7 nucleotides align to TRBD1. The V and J ends lost 2 bases and 7 bases, in that order; junction bases with no gene match: 4. The CDR3 is made up of 14 amino acids. Germline values: CDR1 MNHEY, CDR2 SVGAGI.

The V and J genes are TRBV28 and TRBJ1-1, with 7 bases fitting TRBD1. Germline CDR1 and CDR2: MDHEN and SYDVKM. V trimming: 4 bases; J trimming: 1 base; junction bases outside the gene matches: 6. There are 15 residues in the CDR3. The CDR3: CASSSPRGGNTEAFF. Here the CDR3 DNA reads TGTGCCAGCAGTTCCCCCAGGGGGGGGAACACTGAAGCTTTCTTT.

This sequence joins TRBV5-1 and TRBJ2-7; 10 bases fit TRBD2. The CDR3 extends over 15 amino acids. Germline values: CDR1 SGHRS, CDR2 YFSETQ. The J segment lost 0 bases and the V segment lost 2 bases, leaving 2 bases of the junction unmatched. CDR3 region: CASSLGLADSYEQYF. The CDR3 nucleotides read TGCGCCAGCAGCTTAGGACTAGCGGACTCCTACGAGCAGTACTTC.

This clone was seen just once. This sequence joins TRBV29-1 and TRBJ2-2, with TRBD1 matching over 8 bases. There are 14 residues in the CDR3. Germline V lookup: CDR1 SQVTM, CDR2 ANQGSEA. The J segment lost 4 bases and the V segment lost 6 bases, leaving 7 bases of the junction unmatched. The CDR3 reads CSVGPTGATGELFF. CDR3 coding DNA: TGCAGCGTAGGCCCGACAGGGGCCACCGGGGAGCTGTTTTTT.

The genes are TRBV27 and TRBJ2-7; unclear D gene. The germline V gene encodes CDR1 MNHEY and CDR2 SMNVEV (reference sequence). V shed 0 bases and J shed 0 bases, with 6 bases lying between them. The CDR3 is 14 amino acids. DNA for the CDR3: TGTGCCAGCAGTTTATCTCACAGCTCCTACGAGCAGTACTTC. This translates into CASSLSHSSYEQYF.

The chain has TRBV23-1 and TRBJ2-3; D remains unclear. TRBV23-1 is identified as an open reading frame with a role that is uncertain. The CDR3 has 16 residues. V was trimmed by 5 bases and J by 0 bases, leaving 15 bases between them. The CDR3 region has the DNA TGCGCCAGCAGTAAAATCGGTTCCCAGAGCACAGATACGCAGTATTTT. This encodes CASSKIGSQSTDTQYF.

The chain combines TRBV4-2 with TRBJ2-2; D might be TRBD1 (6 bases). With 0 bases removed from V and 4 bases from J, the gap between germline ends came to 9 bases. The CDR3 runs 15 residues. The germline CDR1 and CDR2 sequences are LGHNA and YNFKEQ. CDR3 sequence reads: CASSQEFRGTGELFF. The CDR3 DNA is TGTGCCAGCAGCCAAGAGTTCAGGGGCACCGGGGAGCTGTTTTTT.

CDR3 protein: CASSLAVTSGANVLTF. For the CDR3, the DNA is TGCGCCAGCAGCTTGGCCGTAACCTCTGGGGCCAACGTCCTGACTTTC. The gene calls are TRBV5-1 and TRBJ2-6; no firm D call. V dropped 0 bases and J dropped 0 bases, with 7 bases sitting between them. In germline, CDR1 is SGHRS, CDR2 YFSETQ. The CDR3 has 16 amino acids. The full variable domain, rest sourced from reference TRBV5-1 and TRBJ2-6, is KAGVTQTPRYLIKTRGQQVTLSCSPISGHRSVSWYQQTPGQGLQFLFEYFSETQRNKGNFPGRFSGRQFSNSRSEMNVSTLELGDSALYLCASSLAVTSGANVLTFGAGSRLTVL.

The chain has TRBV10-3 and TRBJ2-2; no reliable D call. V was trimmed by 3 bases and J by 3 bases, leaving 5 bases between them. The CDR3 has 13 amino acids. In germline, CDR1 is ENHRY, CDR2 SYGVKD. DNA for the CDR3: TGTGCCATCAGTGACCACGACACCGGGGAGCTGTTTTTT. Encoded protein: CAISDHDTGELFF.

The V call is TRBV19, the J call TRBJ2-2, with a weak D call TRBD2 (5 bases). The length of the CDR3 is 15 residues. Trimming shortened V by 5 bases and J by 7 bases, and 17 bases separated the two germline ends. Germline loops: CDR1 LNHDA, CDR2 SQIVND (reference sequence). In DNA, the CDR3 is TGTGCCAGTAGTTTTTCGAACACCGGGGTCGGGGAGCTGTTTTTT. Translating it yields CASSFSNTGVGELFF.

V usage is TRBV5-4 and J usage is TRBJ2-2; D unresolved. V was trimmed by 0 bases and J by 0 bases, leaving 6 bases between them. Per germline, CDR1 SGHNT and CDR2 YYREEE (reference sequence). The CDR3 spans 15 residues. The CDR3 spells CASSLAQANTGELFF. As DNA, the CDR3 is TGTGCCAGCAGCTTGGCGCAGGCGAACACCGGGGAGCTGTTTTTT.

The chain joins TRBV19 to TRBJ1-2; a possible D gene is TRBD1 (6 bases). The ends were cut back, 4 bases at V and 1 base at J, with 16 bases in the middle. CDR3 size: 16 residues. Germline CDR1 LNHDA, CDR2 SQIVND (reference sequence). The CDR3 spells CASSKPRSGDNYGYTF. As DNA, the CDR3 is TGTGCCAGTAGTAAACCCAGATCAGGGGATAACTATGGCTACACCTTC.

V and J are TRBV5-1 and TRBJ2-7; TRBD2 matches 8 bases. V dropped 4 bases and J dropped 0; count of bases not matched to a gene: 9. Germline loops: CDR1 SGHRS, CDR2 YFSETQ. This CDR3 spans 16 amino acids. The CDR3 spells CASSRQSGGGSYEQYF. The CDR3 DNA reads TGCGCCAGCAGCAGACAAAGCGGGGGCGGCTCCTACGAGCAGTACTTC.

The chain carries TRBV5-1 and TRBJ2-5; TRBD1 matches at 9 bases. The CDR3 consists of 14 residues. V shed 4 bases, J shed 2 bases, and the junction held 3 bases outside the gene matches. CDR1 is SGHRS and CDR2 is YFSETQ in the germline V gene. The DNA of the CDR3 is TGCGCCAGCAGCACGGGACAGGGACAAGAGACCCAGTACTTC. Translating gives CASSTGQGQETQYF.

The chain recombines TRBV19 with TRBJ1-2, with D unresolved. V was cut by 2 bases and J by 3 bases, with 7 bases left in between. Germline values: CDR1 LNHDA, CDR2 SQIVND (reference sequence). The CDR3 consists of 13 residues. CDR3 sequence: CASSIRPDYGYTF. DNA for the CDR3: TGTGCCAGTAGTATACGACCGGACTATGGCTACACCTTC.

The V and J genes are TRBV6-6 and TRBJ2-7, with D unresolved. The CDR3 spans 14 residues. CDR1 and CDR2 (germline): MNHNY, SVGAGI (reference sequence). V gave up 5 bases and J gave up 1 base, with 12 bases separating them. In nucleotides, the CDR3 is TGTGCCAGCAGTCCATATCCGGATTCCTACGAGCAGTACTTC. It translates to CASSPYPDSYEQYF.

V usage is TRBV5-1 and J usage is TRBJ2-7; D is ambiguous. This CDR3 contains 14 residues. Germline-derived CDR1 and CDR2 are SGHRS and YFSETQ. Between the trimmed V and J ends, which lost 2 bases and 0 bases, there was a span of 9 bases. CDR3 sequence (DNA): TGCGCCAGCAGCTTTGTGGGAAGCTCCTACGAGCAGTACTTC. Translated, it gives CASSFVGSSYEQYF.

The chain combines TRBV4-1 with TRBJ2-1, with D perhaps TRBD1 (5 bases). This CDR3 region has 16 residues. Looked up from germline, CDR1 is MGHRA and CDR2 is YSYEKL. Trimming stripped 4 bases from V and 0 bases from J, with 13 bases between. The CDR3 DNA reads TGCGCCAGCAGCCCAGGGCACTCCAGCTCCTACAATGAGCAGTTCTTC. Translated, it gives CASSPGHSSSYNEQFF.

J is TRBJ1-5 and V is TRBV28; no clear D gene. The CDR3 spans 13 residues. Trimming left V 3 bases short and J 4 bases short, with 7 bases between. Germline V gene data show CDR1 as MDHEN and CDR2 as SYDVKM. The chain's CDR3 is CASSFDGNQPQHF. CDR3 DNA: TGTGCCAGCAGTTTTGATGGAAATCAGCCCCAGCATTTT.

The chain recombines TRBV9 with TRBJ2-5; TRBD2 might be the D (6 bases). With 0 bases removed from V and 9 bases from J, the gap between germline ends came to 15 bases. This CDR3 spans 14 amino acids. Germline values: CDR1 SGDLS, CDR2 YYNGEE. CDR3 loop: CASSVVDGGISQYF. CDR3 nucleotides: TGTGCCAGCAGCGTAGTTGACGGAGGGATCTCCCAGTACTTC.

The V call is TRBV18, the J call TRBJ2-7; D is unclear. The CDR3 totals 12 residues. V was clipped by 3 bases and J by 2 bases, with 5 bases between them. Germline V gene data show CDR1 as KGHSH and CDR2 as LQKENI. Here the CDR3 reads CASSPQTYEQYF. The DNA of the CDR3 is TGTGCCAGCTCACCTCAAACCTACGAGCAGTACTTC.

As DNA, the CDR3 is TGTGCCAGCAGTGACGGGCAAACTGAAGCTTTCTTT. It encodes CASSDGQTEAFF. The chain employs TRBV2 and TRBJ1-1; the D is unclear. Per the germline V gene, CDR1 is SNHLY and CDR2 is FYNNEI. This CDR3 comprises 12 residues. V was pared by 3 bases and J by 5 bases, with 7 bases between. The full variable domain, rest sourced from reference TRBV2 and TRBJ1-1, is EPEVTQTPSHQVTQMGQEVILRCVPISNHLYFYWYRQILGQKVEFLVSFYNNEISEKSEIFDDQFSVERPDGSNFTLKIRSTKLEDSAMYFCASSDGQTEAFFGQGTRLTVV.

V usage is TRBV5-1 and J usage is TRBJ2-7; D unclear. The V gene's germline CDR1 is SGHRS and CDR2 YFSETQ. Trimming stripped 0 bases from V and 3 bases from J, with 7 bases between. CDR3 length: 13 amino acids. The CDR3 reads CASSLGLIYEQYF. In DNA form, the CDR3 reads TGCGCCAGCAGCTTGGGGCTTATCTACGAGCAGTACTTC.

The genes are TRBV5-1 and TRBJ2-7; 7 positions agree with TRBD1. V gave up 4 bases and J gave up 3 bases; unmatched junction bases: 4. In germline, CDR1 is SGHRS, CDR2 YFSETQ. The CDR3 has 13 residues. The CDR3 reads CASSRGQNYEQYF. DNA of the CDR3: TGCGCCAGCAGCAGGGGACAGAACTACGAGCAGTACTTC. Full variable domain (remainder filled in from reference TRBV5-1 and TRBJ2-7): KAGVTQTPRYLIKTRGQQVTLSCSPISGHRSVSWYQQTPGQGLQFLFEYFSETQRNKGNFPGRFSGRQFSNSRSEMNVSTLELGDSALYLCASSRGQNYEQYFGPGTRLTVT.

The chain couples TRBV5-1 to TRBJ2-5; possible D gene TRBD1, 7 bases. This CDR3 spans 14 amino acids. V dropped 4 bases and J dropped 4 bases, with 14 bases sitting between them. From germline, CDR1 is SGHRS and CDR2 YFSETQ. CDR3 nucleotide sequence: TGCGCCAGCAGCCCTGGAGGGGACAGAGAGACCCAGTACTTC. Its translation: CASSPGGDRETQYF.

This clone has only a few counts. At one end, the junction sequence differs from germline, possibly due to a read error. The chain uses TRBV7-7 and TRBJ2-2; unclear D gene. The CDR3 covers 14 residues. Germline V gene data show CDR1 as SSHAT and CDR2 as FNYEAQ (reference sequence). CDR3 region: CASSLTRSTGELFF. CDR3 in DNA: TGTGCTAGCAGCTTAACGCGGTCCACCGGGGAGCTGTTTTTT.

The chain recombines TRBV7-9 with TRBJ2-1, with a possible D match to TRBD2 (5 bases). The CDR3 length is 17 residues. V shed 5 bases and J shed 13 bases, with 30 bases lying between them. Germline CDR1 is SEHNR and CDR2 is FQNEAQ (reference sequence). This CDR3 is CASSTTRLMAGLSVQFF. CDR3 coding DNA: TGTGCCAGCAGCACTACTCGCCTTATGGCGGGCCTTTCCGTTCAGTTCTTC.

The CDR3 DNA is TGTGCCAGCAGCGTAGATCAATTGGGACAGGGACCAATCTACGAGCAGTACTTC. Translating gives CASSVDQLGQGPIYEQYF. The chain couples TRBV9 to TRBJ2-7, with 9 bases that match TRBD1. CDR3 size: 18 residues. After removal of 0 bases from V and 3 bases from J, the junction contained 13 bases not matched to a gene. Germline CDR1 is SGDLS and CDR2 is YYNGEE. The full variable domain, with the rest looked up from reference TRBV9 and TRBJ2-7, is DSGVTQTPKHLITATGQRVTLRCSPRSGDLSVYWYQQSLDQGLQFLIQYYNGEERAKGNILERFSAQQFPDLHSELNLSSLELGDSALYFCASSVDQLGQGPIYEQYFGPGTRLTVT.

The rearrangement links TRBV27 to TRBJ2-5; D gene ambiguous. The CDR3 loop spans 14 amino acids. The V end was cut by 5 bases, the J end by 5 bases, with 15 bases between. CDR1 and CDR2 (germline): MNHEY, SMNVEV (reference sequence). CDR3 protein: CASSTMGSGETQYF. The CDR3 DNA reads as TGTGCCAGCAGTACCATGGGAAGTGGGGAGACCCAGTACTTC.

The rearrangement links TRBV28 to TRBJ1-2; D ambiguous. There are 14 residues in the CDR3. CDR1 and CDR2 (germline): MDHEN, SYDVKM. Trimming stripped 6 bases from V and 4 bases from J, with 15 bases between. The CDR3: CASSSATGIYGYTF. Written as DNA, the CDR3 is TGTGCCAGCAGCTCCGCCACGGGAATCTATGGCTACACCTTC.

This chain links TRBV5-6 with TRBJ2-5; the D gene could be TRBD1 or TRBD2 (5 bases each). The length of the CDR3 is 15 residues. V lost 0 bases, J lost 2 bases, and 11 bases lay in between. Germline lookup yields CDR1 SGHDT and CDR2 YYEEEE. The CDR3 sequence is CASSLVMGEQETQYF. CDR3 bases: TGTGCCAGCAGCTTGGTCATGGGGGAACAAGAGACCCAGTACTTC.

This clone was seen just once. The genes are TRBV19 and TRBJ1-4; D not resolved. V was cut by 1 base and J by 13 bases, with 10 bases left in between. CDR3 size: 12 residues. Germline V gene data show CDR1 as LNHDA and CDR2 as SQIVND (reference sequence). This CDR3 is CASSIGPVRLFF. The CDR3 region has the DNA TGTGCCAGTAGTATAGGACCGGTCAGACTGTTTTTT.